These T cell receptor beta chains were read from a single sample in a study of breast tumors, draining lymph nodes, adjacent tissues. MiXCR was run by TCRdb on the multiplex PCR reads, yielding one entry per CDR3 protein. Of 200,000 to 250,000 distinct CDR3 sequences listed, roughly 30% are singletons. The sequencing input was axillary lymph node tissue. The source of these receptors is a female donor with breast cancer. Some clones in this sample may be carry-over from other donors' samples. Each CDR3 is given with its conserved first and last residue. A D gene is named only where the DNA matches it firmly. Rows give clone size only sometimes, using once, few, many, or a class for an expanded clone.

V,D,size,J,DNA,CDR3
TRBV5-6,-,-,TRBJ1-2,TGTGCCAGCAGCTTGGACGGTCGCCTTGGCTACACCTTC,CASSLDGRLGYTF
TRBV24-1,-,-,TRBJ2-3,TGTGCCACCAGTGATTACGAGTCCGGGAACACAGATACGCAGTATTTT,CATSDYESGNTDTQYF
TRBV6-5,-,many,TRBJ1-4,TGTGCCAGCAGCCTGTTTACAGGCGAAAAACTGTTTTTT,CASSLFTGEKLFF
TRBV7-3,-,-,TRBJ2-2,TGTGCCAGCAGAGAGACTGCGAACACCGGGGAGCTGTTTTTT,CASRETANTGELFF
TRBV19,TRBD1,many,TRBJ2-1,TGTGCCAGTAGTCCCCGGAAGGGGGCGGGTGAGCAGTTCTTC,CASSPRKGAGEQFF
TRBV6-5,-,many,TRBJ2-7,TGTGCCAGCAGTTACTCGAGTCCTAGTCGCGGCTCTGGTTCCTACGAGCAGTACTTC,CASSYSSPSRGSGSYEQYF
TRBV18,-,many,TRBJ2-2,TGTGCCAGCTCACCACCTGGGGAGCTGTTTTTT,CASSPPGELFF
TRBV9,-,many,TRBJ2-7,TGTGCCAGCAGCGTAGGACAGGACTACGAGCAGTACTTC,CASSVGQDYEQYF
TRBV6-2/TRBV6-3,-,few,TRBJ2-1,TGTGCCAGCACTCGCGACGTCGTCGGTGTGGGTGAGCAGTTCTTC,CASTRDVVGVGEQFF
TRBV19,TRBD2,many,TRBJ2-1,TGTGCCAGTAGTCCGGGACTAGCGGGAGCGGGTGAGCAGTTCTTC,CASSPGLAGAGEQFF
TRBV7-2,-,-,TRBJ1-6,TGTGCCAGCAGCTTAGGTTCCACGGGTCCCCTCCACTTT,CASSLGSTGPLHF
TRBV6-6,-,many,TRBJ1-5,TGTGCCAGCGGGTATGATGGCAATCAGCCCCAGCATTTT,CASGYDGNQPQHF
TRBV25-1,-,-,TRBJ1-1,TGTGCCAGCAGTGAATACGGGAAGGGTGAAGCTTTCTTT,CASSEYGKGEAFF
TRBV10-3,-,-,TRBJ1-6,TGTGCCATCAGCCTCGTCGATAGCGGGAGGGTTGCACCCCTCCACTTT,CAISLVDSGRVAPLHF
TRBV18,TRBD2,-,TRBJ2-1,TGTGCCAGCTCACCACCTCAGCGGGAGGGACACAATGAGCAGTTCTTC,CASSPPQREGHNEQFF
TRBV4-2,TRBD1,many,TRBJ2-6,TGTGCCAGCAGCCAAGAAGCAGGGGGCTCTGGGGCCAACGTCCTGACTTTC,CASSQEAGGSGANVLTF
TRBV7-4,-,-,TRBJ1-5,TGTGCCAGCAGCTTAGGAGGGGTATTT,CASSLGGVF
TRBV5-1,-,many,TRBJ1-1,TGCGCCAGCAGCTTAAAGGGTCTCGAGGCTGAAGCTTTCTTT,CASSLKGLEAEAFF
TRBV6-4,TRBD2,many,TRBJ2-7,TGTGCCGGTGGGACTAGCGGGAGGGTAGAATACGAGCAGTACTTC,CAGGTSGRVEYEQYF
TRBV9,-,many,TRBJ1-3,TGTGCCAGCAGCGTACAGGGCTCTGGAAACACCATATATTTT,CASSVQGSGNTIYF
TRBV4-1,-,many,TRBJ2-5,TGCGCCAGCAGCCGGACTCGCCAAGAGACCCAGTACTTC,CASSRTRQETQYF
TRBV6-5,-,few,TRBJ1-1,TGTGCCAGCAGTTACTCGTTCTGGCAGGACACTGAAGCTTTCTTT,CASSYSFWQDTEAFF
TRBV7-2,-,many,TRBJ2-3,TGTGCCAGCAGTTTAAGATCAACCACAGATACGCAGTATTTT,CASSLRSTTDTQYF
TRBV20-1,-,-,TRBJ1-3,TGCAGTGCAACCGTACGAGCGGGAAACACCATATATTTT,CSATVRAGNTIYF
TRBV5-4,TRBD1,-,TRBJ1-1,TGTGCCAGCAGCCCCAACCGACAGGGCGGGGGGAACACTGAAGCTTTCTTT,CASSPNRQGGGNTEAFF
TRBV11-2,TRBD1,-,TRBJ2-1,TGTGCCAGCAGCTCGGACAGGGGACGTACGGATGAGCAGTTCTTC,CASSSDRGRTDEQFF
TRBV6-5,-,-,TRBJ2-2,TGTGCCAGCAGTCGGGGAGCCGCGAACACCGGGGAGCTGTTTTTT,CASSRGAANTGELFF
TRBV6-6,-,-,TRBJ2-2,TGTGCCAGCAGTCACTCGAGGAGGGGGTCTGGTGGCGGGGAGCTGTTTTTT,CASSHSRRGSGGGELFF
TRBV18,-,many,TRBJ1-6,TGTGCCAGCTCACCACGGACAATAGGGAATTCACCCCTCCACTTT,CASSPRTIGNSPLHF
TRBV6-5,-,-,TRBJ1-2,TGTGCCAGCAGTTACGGGGAGTATGGCTACACCTTC,CASSYGEYGYTF
TRBV5-6,-,many,TRBJ2-3,TGTGCCAGCAGCTCGGGCTATGGAGGGGCGGATACGCAGTATTTT,CASSSGYGGADTQYF
TRBV28,-,many,TRBJ1-2,TGTGCCAGCAGTTTATTAAGGGACTATGGCTACACCTTC,CASSLLRDYGYTF
TRBV4-1,-,-,TRBJ2-7,TGCGCCAGCAGCCAAGATCTGTCGTATTACGAGCAGTACTTC,CASSQDLSYYEQYF
TRBV9,TRBD2,many,TRBJ2-3,TGTGCCAGCAGCCTAACTAGCGGGAGTTCAGATACGCAGTATTTT,CASSLTSGSSDTQYF
TRBV7-2,-,many,TRBJ1-6,TGTGCCAGCAGCTTAGCGAGGGCACCCCTCCACTTT,CASSLARAPLHF
TRBV6-6,TRBD1,-,TRBJ1-6,TGTGCCAGCATGGGAGGGACAGTTAGTTCACCCCTCCACTTT,CASMGGTVSSPLHF
TRBV3-2,-,-,TRBJ1-3,TGCGCCAGCAGCCAAGATCTCGGGGAGCTACAGGGGCCCTCTGGAAGCACCATATATTTT,CASSQDLGELQGPSGSTIYF
TRBV24-1,-,many,TRBJ2-2,TGTGCCACCAGTGGTTCAGGAGGGGGGCGCGGGGAGCTGTTTTTT,CATSGSGGGRGELFF
TRBV12-5,-,few,TRBJ1-1,TGTGCTAGTGGTTTTGACAGTATCACTGAAGCTTTCTTT,CASGFDSITEAFF
TRBV12-5,TRBD2,many,TRBJ2-7,TGTGCTAGTGGTTTGTTTCCTAGCGGGGGGAGCTCCTACGAGCAGTACTTC,CASGLFPSGGSSYEQYF
TRBV15,-,-,TRBJ2-1,TGTGCCACCAGCAGAACCGGGACGAGGTCCTCTGAGCAGTTCTTC,CATSRTGTRSSEQFF
TRBV20-1,-,-,TRBJ2-5,TGCAGTGCCCCCAGTCTCCAGCAAGAGACCCAGTACTTC,CSAPSLQQETQYF
TRBV9,-,-,TRBJ2-5,TGTGCCAGCAGCGTGTCCGTGGCGGAGACCCAGTACTTC,CASSVSVAETQYF
TRBV28,TRBD2,few,TRBJ2-1,TGTGCCAGCACCCCCTCTCCCGACAGCGGGGGAAATGAGCAGTTCTTC,CASTPSPDSGGNEQFF
TRBV7-3,TRBD2,-,TRBJ2-3,TGTGCCAGCAACGTGACTAGCGGGAGGGGTTCCACAGATACGCAGTATTTT,CASNVTSGRGSTDTQYF
TRBV4-2,TRBD2,-,TRBJ2-2,TGTGCCAGCAGCCAATACGGACTAGCGGGGGAAAACGGGGAGCTGTTTTTT,CASSQYGLAGENGELFF
TRBV7-9,-,many,TRBJ1-5,TGTGCCAGCAGCTTAGGAAACCAGCCCCAGCATTTT,CASSLGNQPQHF
TRBV20-1,TRBD1,many,TRBJ1-4,TGCAGTGCTAGTGAGGGGGCGGAAGAAAAACTGTTTTTT,CSASEGAEEKLFF